This TCR beta chain is from a study of T cells expressing NK-cell markers (dated by TCRdb to 2019 to 2021). For the wider study: Three sorted T-cell subsets (CD3+CD56+NKG2C+, CD3+CD56+NKG2C- and CD3+CD56-NKG2C+) from several donors had their TCR beta-chain repertoires profiled. Libraries were sequenced as 2 x 150 bp reads on Illumina HiSeq 2000/2500, MiSeq or NextSeq. Among the eight sequenced donors, only one was HCMV-seronegative, while the other seven were HCMV-seropositive. Randomly selected healthy volunteers, three men and five women, were used as the eight sequenced donors.

Reads for this sample came from an Illumina HiSeq 2000. 5'RACE template switching, by which a universal primer site and unique molecular identifiers were added, was used to make TCR beta cDNA libraries. Synthesis of cDNA was primed from the TCR beta constant segment and was followed by two consecutive PCR amplification steps. The paper's data handling went like this. MIGEC was used to demultiplex reads and group reads by UMI, and MiTCR was used to assemble and quantify clonotypes. To exclude erroneous sequences, only TCR cDNA sequences supported by at least two reads were retained. The tcR package was used for downstream repertoire analysis, and clonotypes were matched across fractions by CDR3 nucleotide sequence plus V segment. VDJmatch was used to annotate antigen specificity against VDJdb, with one amino acid substitution in CDR3 permitted. TCRdb reprocessed the reads into one record per CDR3 protein sequence, lacking DNA. Here the V and J calls rest on TCRdb's processing, not on the authors' analysis. The data table for this sample lists fewer than 400,000 distinct CDR3 sequences. The ten top clones hold roughly 5.4% of the sample.

The germline V gene supplies CDR1 SGHRS and CDR2 YFSETQ. Including cysteine and phenylalanine, the CDR3 has 16 amino acids. DNA was not recorded. HCMV serostatus was determined by detecting HCMV-specific IgG in serum with a commercial ELISA kit. Peripheral blood mononuclear cells were isolated from blood by Ficoll density gradient centrifugation. Findings and caveats that apply to the study as a whole: It remained unclear whether the expanded NKG2C-expressing T cell clones were specific for HCMV antigens. In six donors, the dominant CD3+CD56+NKG2C+ clonotypes were among the top 10 CD8+ clonotypes and accounted for roughly 1.0-7.0% of CD8+ T cells. Those dominant clonotypes were again the most abundant among CD3+CD56-NKG2C+ cells in a handful of donors, at about 25-60.1%.

Remarks on this clonotype: Its antigen specificity is not known.

Specimen: blood T cells: a sorted CD56 or NKG2C T cell subset, CD4+ or CD8+ T cells, or bulk PBMC T cells (not recorded which). This clonotype was sampled from a man between 18 and 69 years old in good health. The chain is encoded by TRBV5-1 joined to TRBJ2-5; TCRdb reports TRBD1, a call that lacks DNA to check it against. The CDR3 in this case is CASSLAGGGSEETQYF.